The T cell receptor beta chain under discussion was sequenced for a study of T cells expressing NK-cell markers. The V gene's germline CDR1 is DFQATT and CDR2 SNEGSKA (reference sequence). The CDR3 consists of 15 residues. TCRdb re-called the 5' RACE reads and shows each CDR3 protein once, DNA omitted. Recorded for this sample: some 450,000 distinct CDR3 sequences. This receptor was obtained from a woman between 18 and 75 years old in good health. The sample consisted of blood T cells: a sorted CD56 or NKG2C T cell subset, CD4+ or CD8+ T cells, or bulk PBMC T cells (not recorded which). This chain connects TRBV20-1 to TRBJ2-3; TCRdb names TRBD1, which stays unverified in the absence of DNA. This CDR3 reads CSARRPGQITDTQYF.